The T cell receptor (beta chain) described here comes from a study of OX40 agonist ivuxolimab in advanced cancers. Repertoires were generated with immunoSEQ multiplex PCR, while TCRdb's copy carries only in-frame clones and drops some. The sample yields over 50,000 clones, about 89% seen once. CDR1 and CDR2 from the germline V gene are SGDLS and YYNGEE. The ends lost 3 bases at V and 2 bases at J; junction bases unmatched: 7. This CDR3 is 15 amino acids long. The sequenced sample was CD4+ or CD8+ T cells sorted from blood, obtained in a trial of the OX40 agonist ivuxolimab. The rearrangement joins TRBV9 to TRBJ2-5; 7 bases are shared with TRBD2. This clonotype originated in an adult with an advanced solid tumor such as melanoma, head and neck, liver or kidney cancer. The CDR3: CASSGHPGLQETQYF. Here the CDR3 DNA reads TGTGCCAGCAGCGGTCATCCGGGACTACAAGAGACCCAGTACTTC.